This T cell receptor (beta chain) comes out of a study of CD8 T cells in ankylosing spondylitis. Study-level points and caveats: A motif in TCR beta, a set of several highly homologous variants, appeared characteristic of ankylosing spondylitis blood.

There are a few counts of this clonotype. Its antigen is as yet unknown. Each CDR3 protein gets one entry after TCRdb re-called the 5' RACE reads with MiXCR. The sample contains about 540,000 distinct CDR3 sequences, about 13% of which appear only once. V dropped 0 bases and J dropped 7 bases, with 13 bases sitting between them. This CDR3 comprises 15 residues. CDR1 is MGHRA, CDR2 YSYEKL, per germline. Material for sequencing was blood, either unsorted or a sorted T cell fraction (not recorded which). The J gene is TRBJ2-4, the V gene TRBV4-1, with D possibly being TRBD1 or TRBD2 (5 bases each). The receptor was isolated from a male donor with ankylosing spondylitis. CDR3 coding DNA: TGCGCCAGCAGCCAAGATCAATTAGAGGGGAACATTCAGTACTTC. Translating it yields CASSQDQLEGNIQYF.